The clone carrying this T cell receptor beta chain was recorded a few times. The antigen is undetermined. V was pared by 4 bases and J by 12 bases, with 16 bases between. Germline V CDR1 and CDR2: SEHNR, FQNEAQ (reference sequence). The CDR3 covers 13 residues. The sample is drawn from a study of beta chain features in type 1 diabetes. Study outcomes and limitations: Type 1 diabetes patients had TCRB CDR3s that were shorter (moderately but significantly so) in all four CD4+ subsets.

Expressed TCRB transcripts were sequenced because the isolated RNA had all been reverse transcribed beforehand. TCRdb keeps only in-frame clones here, not all; method: immunoSEQ multiplex PCR. This sample has more than 55,000 clones; 40% to 60% occur once, and the top ten carry roughly 2.5%. Sequencing was done on a sample of Tregs from blood. The chain joins TRBV7-9 to TRBJ2-1, with D maybe TRBD2 (6 bases). This TCR was sampled from a woman aged 40-49 years with type 1 diabetes. The CDR3 region is CASSSVADLRQFF. The CDR3 DNA reads as TGTGCCAGCAGCTCAGTAGCGGACTTGCGGCAGTTCTTC.